The next 17 T cell receptor beta chains were all read from a single sample in a study of cytomegalovirus exposure and HLA in healthy donors. Primers for the PCR totalled 60 Vbeta and 13 Jbeta. TCRdb keeps only in-frame clones here, not all; method: immunoSEQ multiplex PCR. Altogether approximately 150,000 clones are present, around 78% being singletons, with the ten largest covering 1.5% to 1.9%. Sequencing was carried out using PBMCs. The receptor source for this set is a man aged 35 to 55 in good health and CMV-seronegative.

The genes are TRBV27 and TRBJ2-5; 9 nucleotides match TRBD1. The ends lost 0 bases at V and 3 bases at J; junction bases unmatched: 8. CDR3 length: 17 residues. In germline, CDR1 is MNHEY, CDR2 SMNVEV (reference sequence). CDR3 bases: TGTGCCAGCAGTTTATCTATAGGGACAGGGAGAGAAGAGACCCAGTACTTC. This translates into CASSLSIGTGREETQYF.

With respect to this clone: Other DNA sequences in this specimen translate into the identical CDR3. The CDR3 DNA is TGTGCCAGCATTATAACAGGGGGGGTGGTTAACTATGGCTACACCTTC. This encodes CASIITGGVVNYGYTF. The rearrangement links TRBV21-1 to TRBJ1-2; TRBD1 was called by the table and not checked on the DNA. TRBV21-1 is a documented pseudogene. The CDR3 totals 16 residues.

The rearrangement links TRBV30 to TRBJ2-7; a weak D match, TRBD2 (5 bases). The CDR3 runs to 11 residues. The germline V and J ends were trimmed by 8 bases and 3 bases, with 11 bases remaining between them. Germline values: CDR1 GTSNPN, CDR2 SVGIG (reference sequence). The CDR3 nucleotides are TGTGCCCTCGGACTGGACTACGAGCAGTACTTC. Translated: CALGLDYEQYF.

This rearrangement joins TRBV7-2 to TRBJ1-5; D call uncertain. This CDR3 is 13 amino acids long. V lost 0 bases and J 4 bases, leaving 4 bases between the germline ends. The germline gives CDR1 SGHTA, CDR2 FQGNSA. CDR3 region: CASSLALNQPQHF. As DNA, the CDR3 is TGTGCCAGCAGCTTAGCCCTGAATCAGCCCCAGCATTTT.

In its sample, this clone was seen a few times. The chain links TRBV28 to TRBJ2-1; maybe TRBD1 (5 bases). Trimming cost V 7 bases and J 9 bases, with 13 bases left between them. CDR1 and CDR2 (germline): MDHEN, SYDVKM. The CDR3 is 12 residues long. CDR3 amino acids: CASKLTESEQFF. CDR3 in DNA: TGTGCCAGCAAACTGACAGAGAGTGAGCAGTTCTTC.

The chain combines TRBV30 with TRBJ2-5, with D perhaps TRBD2 (5 bases). Germline loops: CDR1 GTSNPN, CDR2 SVGIG (reference sequence). The CDR3 contains 15 residues. V lost 1 base, J lost 5 bases, and 17 bases lay in between. CDR3 DNA sequence: TGTGCCTGGAGTGCGCCCGGACTCCGGTGGGAGACCCAGTACTTC. This sequence encodes CAWSAPGLRWETQYF. The whole variable domain, filled in from reference TRBV30 and TRBJ2-5, reads SQTIHQWPATLVQPVGSPLSLECTVEGTSNPNLYWYRQAAGRGLQLLFYSVGIGQISSEVPQNLSASRPQDRQFILSSKKLLLSDSGFYLCAWSAPGLRWETQYFGPGTRLLVL.

The chain is built from TRBV11-3 and TRBJ1-1; a weak D match, TRBD1 (5 bases). CDR1 and CDR2 from the germline V gene are SGHNT and YENEEA. Trimming removed 5 bases at V and 1 base at J, with 5 bases between. The CDR3 extends over 12 amino acids. CDR3 coding DNA: TGTGCCAGCAGCACAGGGAACACTGAAGCTTTCTTT. Its protein is CASSTGNTEAFF.

The rearrangement uses TRBV18 and TRBJ2-2; tentatively, D is TRBD2 (6 bases). The germline V gene encodes CDR1 KGHSH and CDR2 LQKENI. Deletions cut 3 bases from V and 1 base from J, with 9 bases between. The CDR3 runs to 15 residues. As DNA, the CDR3 is TGTGCCAGCTCACCGGCGCGGGAGAACACCGGGGAGCTGTTTTTT. This translates into CASSPARENTGELFF.

The V gene is TRBV2, the J gene TRBJ2-2; D may be TRBD2 (7 bases). In germline, CDR1 is SNHLY, CDR2 FYNNEI. Trimming removed 7 bases at V and 6 bases at J, with 15 bases between. The CDR3 runs 14 residues. CDR3 protein: CASMGGPVAGELFF. CDR3 in DNA: TGTGCCAGCATGGGGGGGCCGGTGGCCGGGGAGCTGTTTTTT.

The chain combines TRBV9 with TRBJ2-1; D call uncertain. Germline values: CDR1 SGDLS, CDR2 YYNGEE. The CDR3 length is 14 residues. The V gene lost 0 bases and the J gene lost 8 bases, with 12 bases spanning the gap. The CDR3 DNA reads as TGTGCCAGCAGCGTAGTAGACCAGGCCGATGAGCAGTTCTTC. Protein sequence: CASSVVDQADEQFF. Full variable domain (remainder filled in from reference TRBV9 and TRBJ2-1): DSGVTQTPKHLITATGQRVTLRCSPRSGDLSVYWYQQSLDQGLQFLIQYYNGEERAKGNILERFSAQQFPDLHSELNLSSLELGDSALYFCASSVVDQADEQFFGPGTRLTVL.

This chain links TRBV11-1 with TRBJ1-1; TRBD1 agrees at 7 bases. This CDR3 contains 15 residues. V was clipped by 5 bases and J by 0 bases; unmatched bases: 6. Germline V gene data show CDR1 as SGHAT and CDR2 as FQDESV (reference sequence). The CDR3 bases are TGTGCCAGCAGCCTGGGGGACAGCCTGAACACTGAAGCTTTCTTT. It is translated as CASSLGDSLNTEAFF.

The chain's CDR3 is CASNRDSLNTGELFF. DNA of the CDR3: TGTGCCAGCAACCGGGACTCGCTGAACACCGGGGAGCTGTTTTTT. The genes are TRBV7-2 and TRBJ2-2; perhaps TRBD2 as D (6 bases). With 7 bases removed from V and 1 base from J, the gap between germline ends came to 13 bases. The germline V gene encodes CDR1 SGHTA and CDR2 FQGNSA. This CDR3 is built from 15 residues.

This rearrangement joins TRBV9 to TRBJ2-3; 9 bases are shared with TRBD1. CDR1 and CDR2 from the germline V gene are SGDLS and YYNGEE. The junction had 5 bases not matched to a gene; V was cut back by 5 bases and J by 4 bases. The CDR3 runs to 14 residues. The CDR3, as DNA: TGTGCCAGCAGTGACAGGGGGGGTGCAGATACGCAGTATTTT. This encodes CASSDRGGADTQYF.

The chain is built from TRBV15 and TRBJ1-3, with a possible D match to TRBD1 (5 bases). Germline loops: CDR1 LNHNV, CDR2 YYDKDF (reference sequence). The CDR3 contains 14 residues. Trimming cost V 7 bases and J 1 base, with 11 bases left between them. CDR3 nucleotide sequence: TGTGCCACCACTCAAGGGGTGTCTGGAAACACCATATATTTT. Protein sequence: CATTQGVSGNTIYF.

The rearrangement links TRBV5-4 to TRBJ2-1, with D maybe TRBD1 (6 bases). V lost 2 bases and J 7 bases, leaving 19 bases between the germline ends. The germline V gene has CDR1 SGHNT and CDR2 YYREEE (reference sequence). The CDR3 totals 16 residues. CDR3 amino acids: CASSLRNREAMNEQFF. The CDR3 DNA reads as TGTGCCAGCAGCTTAAGAAACAGGGAAGCTATGAATGAGCAGTTCTTC.

V usage is TRBV21-1 and J usage is TRBJ2-7; TRBD2 was called by the table and not checked on the DNA. TRBV21-1 is a documented pseudogene. This CDR3 contains 17 residues. The CDR3 sequence is CASSKSGRAGGEGEQYF. Here the CDR3 DNA reads TGTGCCAGCAGCAAAAGCGGGCGAGCGGGAGGAGAGGGGGAGCAGTACTTC.

Only a few counts were recorded for this clone. The chain employs TRBV19 and TRBJ2-1; no clear D gene. This CDR3 has 16 amino acids. V was cut by 3 bases and J by 2 bases, with 14 bases left in between. Germline V gene sequence: CDR1 LNHDA, CDR2 SQIVND (reference sequence). The CDR3 loop reads CASSMGQYGPYNEQFF. CDR3 nucleotide sequence: TGTGCCAGTAGTATGGGCCAGTACGGCCCCTACAATGAGCAGTTCTTC.